The following is a T cell receptor beta chain sequence with its context. This CDR3 has 14 amino acids. V dropped 5 bases and J dropped 2 bases, with 15 bases sitting between them. CDR1 and CDR2 from the germline V gene are DFQATT and SNEGSKA (reference sequence). TCRdb re-called the RT-PCR reads with MiXCR, one entry per CDR3 protein. The sample contains approximately 720,000 distinct CDR3 sequences, over 12% of which appear only once. The gene calls are TRBV20-1 and TRBJ2-5; D call uncertain. The origin of this receptor is a female donor in good health, serving as a healthy control. The specimen sequenced was memory CD4+ T cells from blood. The CDR3: CSAARAPEQETQYF. The CDR3 DNA sequence: TGCAGTGCTGCCCGGGCACCCGAACAAGAGACCCAGTACTTC.